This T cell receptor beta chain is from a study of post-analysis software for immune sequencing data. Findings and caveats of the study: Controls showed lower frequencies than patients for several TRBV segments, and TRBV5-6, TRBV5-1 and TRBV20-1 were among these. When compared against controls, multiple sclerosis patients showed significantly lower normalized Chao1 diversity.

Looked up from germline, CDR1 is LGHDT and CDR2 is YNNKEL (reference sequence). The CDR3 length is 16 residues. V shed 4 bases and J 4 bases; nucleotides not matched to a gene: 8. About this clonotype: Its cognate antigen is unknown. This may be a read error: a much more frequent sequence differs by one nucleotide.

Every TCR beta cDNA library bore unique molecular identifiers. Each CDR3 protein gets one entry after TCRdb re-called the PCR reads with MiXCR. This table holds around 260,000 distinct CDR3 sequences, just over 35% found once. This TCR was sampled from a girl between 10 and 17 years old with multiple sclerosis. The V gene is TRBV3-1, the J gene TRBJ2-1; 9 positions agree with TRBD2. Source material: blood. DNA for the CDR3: TGTGCCAGCAGCCGGCCGGGAGCGGGGGGTTACAATGAGCAGTTCTTC. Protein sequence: CASSRPGAGGYNEQFF.